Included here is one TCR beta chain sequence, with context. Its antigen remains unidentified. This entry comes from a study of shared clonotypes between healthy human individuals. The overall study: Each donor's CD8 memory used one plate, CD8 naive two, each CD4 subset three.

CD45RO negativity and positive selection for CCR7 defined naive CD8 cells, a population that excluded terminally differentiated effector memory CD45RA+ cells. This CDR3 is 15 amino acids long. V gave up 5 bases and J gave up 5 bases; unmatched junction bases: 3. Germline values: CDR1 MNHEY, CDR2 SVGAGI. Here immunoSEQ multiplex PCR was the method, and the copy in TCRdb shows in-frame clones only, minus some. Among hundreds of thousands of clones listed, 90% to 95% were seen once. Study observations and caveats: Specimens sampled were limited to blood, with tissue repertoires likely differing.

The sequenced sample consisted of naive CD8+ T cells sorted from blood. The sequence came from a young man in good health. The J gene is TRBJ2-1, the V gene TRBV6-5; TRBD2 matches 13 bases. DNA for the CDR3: TGTGCCAGCAGTCGGACTAGCGGGAGCCACAATGAGCAGTTCTTC. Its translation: CASSRTSGSHNEQFF.